These T cell receptor beta chains were read from a single sample in a study of blood T cells in healthy people across ages. TCRdb fed the 5' RACE reads into MiXCR, producing one record per CDR3 protein. The table has 1.2 million to 1.5 million distinct CDR3 sequences, approximately 38% seen once. The sequencing input was blood. The receptor set was obtained from a woman between 18 and 29 years old in good health. Each CDR3 is given with its conserved first and last residue. D genes are given only for firm matches. Clone sizes are given selectively: once, few, many, or a class where the clone is expanded.

>-|TRBD1|TRBV18|TRBJ1-2
TGTGCCAGCTCACCGCAAACCGGCCGGGACAGCCTTTCCGGCTACACCTTC
CASSPQTGRDSLSGYTF
>-|-|TRBV4-2|TRBJ2-7
TGTGCCAGCAGCCAAACAGGGCAGGGCCCCTACGAGCAGTACTTC
CASSQTGQGPYEQYF
>-|-|TRBV29-1|TRBJ2-7
TGCAGCGCGGGGGAGAGTCCCTACGAGCAGTACTTC
CSAGESPYEQYF
>-|-|TRBV5-1|TRBJ2-5
TGCGCCAGCAGCATGTATACGGGACCCGCGGCAGACCAGTACTTC
CASSMYTGPAADQYF
>-|-|TRBV7-6|TRBJ1-4
TGTGCCAGCAGCTTAGCGGCCGGATACGATGAAAAACTGTTTTTT
CASSLAAGYDEKLFF
>-|TRBD1|TRBV3-1|TRBJ2-4
TGTGCCAGCAGCCGGACAGGGGGATTTTACGGGCAGTACTTC
CASSRTGGFYGQYF
>few|TRBD2|TRBV28|TRBJ2-5
TGTGCCAGCAGCTCTTCAAAGCTAGCGGGTCAAGAGACCCAGTACTTC
CASSSSKLAGQETQYF
>few|-|TRBV2|TRBJ2-1
TGTGCCAGCAGTGACATGACTGCAAGTTACAATGAGCAGTTCTTC
CASSDMTASYNEQFF
>few|-|TRBV9|TRBJ1-2
TGTGCCAGCAGCGTTGTAGGACAGAACTATGGCTACACCTTC
CASSVVGQNYGYTF
>few|TRBD1|TRBV7-9|TRBJ1-2
TGTGCCAGCAGCCCCAGACAGGGGGCGGATGGCTACACCTTC
CASSPRQGADGYTF
>-|TRBD2|TRBV7-2|TRBJ2-1
TGTGCCAGCAGTCCTCTAGCGGGGGGGCCGGGTTCCTACAATGAGCAGTTCTTC
CASSPLAGGPGSYNEQFF
>-|TRBD2|TRBV7-6|TRBJ2-7
TGTGCCAGCAGCGGCGGGACTAGCGCTTCCAACGAGCAGTACTTC
CASSGGTSASNEQYF
>-|TRBD1|TRBV6-1|TRBJ1-4
TGTGCCAGCAGGGGACCCGGGACAGGGAACGAAAGACTGTTTTTT
CASRGPGTGNERLFF
>-|-|TRBV20-1|TRBJ1-2
TGCAGTGCTAGGTTGATCTCGTTAGGAGGCTACACCTTC
CSARLISLGGYTF
>few|TRBD2|TRBV2|TRBJ2-1
TGTGCCAGCATGGCGGGAGTATACAATGAGCAGTTCTTC
CASMAGVYNEQFF
>few|-|TRBV10-3|TRBJ1-6
TGTGCCATCAGTGAGGGGGGCAGTCCGAGCTCCTATAATTCACCCCTCCACTTT
CAISEGGSPSSYNSPLHF
>-|TRBD2|TRBV25-1|TRBJ2-1
TGTGCCAGCAGTGAATCGGGCGGGAGACCCTACAATGAGCAGTTCTTC
CASSESGGRPYNEQFF
>few|TRBD2|TRBV20-1|TRBJ2-3
TGCAGTGCTAGAGATCAGCTAGCGGGAGGGGTGGATACGCAGTATTTT
CSARDQLAGGVDTQYF
>-|TRBD1|TRBV7-9|TRBJ1-5
TGTGCCAGCAGCGGGACAGGCTATCAGCCCCAGCATTTT
CASSGTGYQPQHF
>-|TRBD1|TRBV3-1|TRBJ2-2
TGTGCCAGCAGCCAACCGGGACAGGGGGCAATGGGCGGGGAGCTGTTTTTT
CASSQPGQGAMGGELFF
>-|-|TRBV20-1|TRBJ2-1
TGCAGTGCTAGAGGCCCTGGGGAGCGGCCGTTCTCCTACAATGAGCAGTTCTTC
CSARGPGERPFSYNEQFF
>-|-|TRBV7-2|TRBJ2-7
TGTGCCAGCAGCTTAGTCATAGGTGTCGGCTCCTACGAGCAGTACTTC
CASSLVIGVGSYEQYF
>few|-|TRBV7-2|TRBJ2-3
TGTGCCAGCAGCCCTTCCGGGACCAACGCAGATACGCAGTATTTT
CASSPSGTNADTQYF
>-|TRBD1|TRBV7-8|TRBJ2-5
TGTGCCAGCAGCTTCGGCGGGCAGGGGGCGCGAAACCGCCAGGAGACCCAGTACTTC
CASSFGGQGARNRQETQYF
>-|TRBD1|TRBV20-1|TRBJ2-3
TGCAGTACTAGAGATCTTGAGGGGGCGAGCACAGATACGCAGTATTTT
CSTRDLEGASTDTQYF
>few|-|TRBV10-3|TRBJ2-1
TGTGCCACCACTGACAGCGAGTACAATGAGCAGTTCTTC
CATTDSEYNEQFF
>few|-|TRBV11-2|TRBJ2-3
TGTGCCAGCAGCCCCCATGGTCTAGATGGAGATACGCAGTATTTT
CASSPHGLDGDTQYF